This TCR beta chain is drawn from a study of sequential checkpoint blockade in melanoma. At the level of the study: Patients were randomized 1:1 to nivolumab-then-ipilimumab or ipilimumab-then-nivolumab first-line.

Using immunoSEQ multiplex PCR, the repertoire was profiled, and TCRdb retains in-frame clones only, with some absent. The table records more than 25,000 clones, 60% to 80% of them present only once. The CDR3 loop spans 12 amino acids. CDR1 and CDR2 (germline): MNHEY, SVGAGI. V was cut by 6 bases and J by 8 bases, with 13 bases left in between. Treatment reported: randomized to nivolumab then ipilimumab (arm A) or the reverse (arm B). This clone has just one count. The chain has TRBV6-5 and TRBJ1-2; tentative D call: TRBD1 (6 bases). The sequence was obtained from a human donor with melanoma. This material consisted of CD8+ T cells sorted from blood (inferred from file names), taken from a patient given nivolumab and ipilimumab in sequence. CDR3 loop: CASRAGGKGYTF. The CDR3 DNA follows: TGTGCCAGCAGAGCGGGGGGCAAAGGCTACACCTTC.